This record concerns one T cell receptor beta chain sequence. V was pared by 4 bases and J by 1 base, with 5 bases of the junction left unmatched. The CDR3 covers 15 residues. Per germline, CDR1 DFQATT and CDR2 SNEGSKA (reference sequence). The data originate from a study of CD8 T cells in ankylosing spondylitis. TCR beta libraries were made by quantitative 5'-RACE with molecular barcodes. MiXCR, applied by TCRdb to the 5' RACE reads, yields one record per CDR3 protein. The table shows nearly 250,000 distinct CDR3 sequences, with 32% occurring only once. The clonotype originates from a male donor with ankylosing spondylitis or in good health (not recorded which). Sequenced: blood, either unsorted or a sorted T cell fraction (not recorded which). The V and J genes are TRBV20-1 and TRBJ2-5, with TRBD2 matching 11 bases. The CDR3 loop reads CSANLAGGAQETQYF. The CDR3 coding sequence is TGCAGTGCTAATTTAGCGGGGGGGGCCCAAGAGACCCAGTACTTC.